What follows is one TCR beta chain and its context. Alongside a J-beta primer mix, a sample-barcoded 5' primer served in a second PCR lasting roughly 7 to 11 cycles. In TCRdb, the 5' RACE reads were re-called with MiXCR into one record per CDR3 protein. The sample has 550,000 to 650,000 distinct CDR3 sequences; about 25% are singletons. This sample stems from a study of blood T cells in healthy people across ages. Germline V gives CDR1 DFQATT, CDR2 SNEGSKA (reference sequence). The length of the CDR3 is 11 residues. Trimming took off 4 bases at V and 6 bases at J, with 7 bases between the two ends. The sample also formed part of further work on T cells of mothers and their children.

The TCR was taken from a boy younger than 10 in good health. The chain links TRBV20-1 to TRBJ2-4, with no clear D. Sequencing was done on a sample of blood. The CDR3 region is CSATPGNIQYF. Here the CDR3 DNA reads TGCAGTGCTACCCCGGGAAACATTCAGTACTTC.